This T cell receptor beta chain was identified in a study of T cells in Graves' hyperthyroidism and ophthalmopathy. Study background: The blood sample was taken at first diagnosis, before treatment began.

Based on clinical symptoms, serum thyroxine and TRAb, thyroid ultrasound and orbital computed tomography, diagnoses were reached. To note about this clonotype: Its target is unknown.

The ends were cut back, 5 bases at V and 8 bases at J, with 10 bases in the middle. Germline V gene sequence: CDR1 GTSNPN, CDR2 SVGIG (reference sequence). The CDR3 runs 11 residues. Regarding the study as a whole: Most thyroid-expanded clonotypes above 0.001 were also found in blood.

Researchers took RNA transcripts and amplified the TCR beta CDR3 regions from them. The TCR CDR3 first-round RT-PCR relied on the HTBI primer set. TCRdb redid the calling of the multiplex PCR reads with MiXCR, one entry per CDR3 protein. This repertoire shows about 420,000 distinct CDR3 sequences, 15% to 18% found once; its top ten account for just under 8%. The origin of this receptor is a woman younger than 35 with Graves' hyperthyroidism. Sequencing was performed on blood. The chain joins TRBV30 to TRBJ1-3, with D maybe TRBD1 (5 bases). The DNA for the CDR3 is TGTGCCTGGGGGGGGTCGGACACCATATATTTT. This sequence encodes CAWGGSDTIYF.